A selection of T cell receptor beta chains follows, all from one sample in a study of blood T cell repertoires in COVID-19. Sequencing used immunoSEQ multiplex PCR; TCRdb keeps in-frame clones, though not all of them. This sample has roughly 410,000 clones; over 75% occur once, and the top ten carry around 1.5%. What was sequenced was peripheral blood. The receptors stem from a middle-aged woman with COVID-19, enrolled during active disease. Both conserved end residues are part of each CDR3. A D gene is named only where the DNA matches it firmly. Clone size is not always given. Where it is, it says once, few, many or a class for expanded clones.

>TRBV5-1|14|-|-|TRBJ2-2
TGCGCCAGCAGCTTACAGCTGAACACCGGGGAGCTGTTTTTT
CASSLQLNTGELFF
>TRBV7-9|15|-|-|TRBJ1-5
TGTGCCAGCAGCGGAGCGGAAAACTACAATCAGCCCCAGCATTTT
CASSGAENYNQPQHF
>TRBV11-1|15|-|-|TRBJ1-1
TGTGCCAGCAGCTTAGCGTATTCCCGGAGAACTGAAGCTTTCTTT
CASSLAYSRRTEAFF
>TRBV2|17|TRBD2|-|TRBJ2-7
TGTGCCAGCAGTGAATTGAATAGCGGGGCCCCCTCCTACGAGCAGTACTTC
CASSELNSGAPSYEQYF
>TRBV18|15|-|-|TRBJ1-1
TGTGCCAGCTCACGTCAGGGGCCCCCGAGCACTGAAGCTTTCTTT
CASSRQGPPSTEAFF
>TRBV9|12|TRBD1|-|TRBJ1-2
TGTGCCAGCAGCGGAGACAGGGAAGGGTACACCTTC
CASSGDREGYTF
>TRBV18|15|-|-|TRBJ1-2
TGTGCCAGCTCACCGGTGGAGGGGTTATTTTATGGCTACACCTTC
CASSPVEGLFYGYTF
>TRBV30|16|-|-|TRBJ1-3
TGTGCCTGGAGTGTTGGAGGGGCCGCCTCTGGAAACACCATATATTTT
CAWSVGGAASGNTIYF
>TRBV19|16|-|-|TRBJ2-3
TGTGCCAGTAGTATACCCCGCGGGATGGGTGCAGATACGCAGTATTTT
CASSIPRGMGADTQYF
>TRBV3-1/TRBV3-2|13|TRBD1|few|TRBJ1-4
TGTGCCAGCAGTTCGCCCCGGGACAGGAAACTGTTTTTT
CASSSPRDRKLFF
>TRBV7-3|15|-|-|TRBJ2-1
TGTGCCAGCAGCTTAAGACAGAGCTCCTACAATGAGCAGTTCTTC
CASSLRQSSYNEQFF
>TRBV5-5|14|-|-|TRBJ2-5
TGTGCCAGCAGCCTGGGACCCCTGGAGGAGACCCAGTACTTC
CASSLGPLEETQYF
>TRBV25-1|14|-|-|TRBJ1-5
TGTGCCAGCAGTGGAGGTGGGGGCGGACAGCCCCAGCATTTT
CASSGGGGGQPQHF
>TRBV28|14|-|-|TRBJ1-2
TGTGCCAGCAGTTCCGGCCGACGGGAGTATGGCTACACCTTC
CASSSGRREYGYTF
>TRBV30|16|-|-|TRBJ2-1
TGTGCCTGGAGTTACGGACGGGGAGGCCCCTACAATGAGCAGTTCTTC
CAWSYGRGGPYNEQFF